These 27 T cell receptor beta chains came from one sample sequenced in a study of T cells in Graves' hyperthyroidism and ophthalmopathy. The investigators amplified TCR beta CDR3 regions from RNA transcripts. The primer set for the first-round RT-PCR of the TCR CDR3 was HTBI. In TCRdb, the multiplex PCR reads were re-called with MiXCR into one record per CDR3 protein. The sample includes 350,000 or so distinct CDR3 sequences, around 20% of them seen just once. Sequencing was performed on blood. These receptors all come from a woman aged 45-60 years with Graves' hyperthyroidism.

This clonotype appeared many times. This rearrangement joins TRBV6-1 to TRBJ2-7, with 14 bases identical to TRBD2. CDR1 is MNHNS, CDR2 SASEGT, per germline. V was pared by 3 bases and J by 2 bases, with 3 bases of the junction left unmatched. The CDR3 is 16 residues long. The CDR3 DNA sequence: TGTGCCAGCAGTGAGAGGACTAGCGGGGGGACCTACGAGCAGTACTTC. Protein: CASSERTSGGTYEQYF.

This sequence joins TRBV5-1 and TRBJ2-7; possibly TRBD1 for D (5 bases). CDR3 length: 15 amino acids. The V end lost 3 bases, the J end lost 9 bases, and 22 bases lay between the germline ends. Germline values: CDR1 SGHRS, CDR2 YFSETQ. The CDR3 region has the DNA TGCGCCAGCAGCTCCGGTGCCGGACAATTTTCGGGGCAGTACTTC. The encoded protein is CASSSGAGQFSGQYF.

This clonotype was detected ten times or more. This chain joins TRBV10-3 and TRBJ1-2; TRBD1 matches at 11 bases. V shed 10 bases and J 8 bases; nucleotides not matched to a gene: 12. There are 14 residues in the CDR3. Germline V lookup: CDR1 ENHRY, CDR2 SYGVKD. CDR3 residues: CATQGTGGDGGYTF. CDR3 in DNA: TGTGCCACCCAAGGGACAGGGGGAGATGGGGGCTACACCTTC.

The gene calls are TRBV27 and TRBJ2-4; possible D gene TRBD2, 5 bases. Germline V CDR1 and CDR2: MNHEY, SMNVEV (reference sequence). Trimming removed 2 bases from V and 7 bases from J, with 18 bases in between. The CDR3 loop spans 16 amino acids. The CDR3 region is CASSLRRSRRGNIQYF. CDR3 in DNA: TGTGCCAGCAGTTTAAGGCGTAGTCGGAGAGGGAACATTCAGTACTTC.

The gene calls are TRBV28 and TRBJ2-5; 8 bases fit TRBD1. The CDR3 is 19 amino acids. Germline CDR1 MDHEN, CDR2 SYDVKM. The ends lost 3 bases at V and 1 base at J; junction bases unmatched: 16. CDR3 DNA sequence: TGTGCCAGCAGTTTTAGTTTCAGGGGGCAGGCCTCCTTCCAAGAGACCCAGTACTTC. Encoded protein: CASSFSFRGQASFQETQYF.

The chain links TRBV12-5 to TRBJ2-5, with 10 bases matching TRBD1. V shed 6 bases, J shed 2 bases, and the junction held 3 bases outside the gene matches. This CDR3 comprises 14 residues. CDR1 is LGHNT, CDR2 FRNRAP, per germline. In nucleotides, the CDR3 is TGTGCTAGTGGGCGGACAGGGGGTCAAGAGACCCAGTACTTC. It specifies CASGRTGGQETQYF.

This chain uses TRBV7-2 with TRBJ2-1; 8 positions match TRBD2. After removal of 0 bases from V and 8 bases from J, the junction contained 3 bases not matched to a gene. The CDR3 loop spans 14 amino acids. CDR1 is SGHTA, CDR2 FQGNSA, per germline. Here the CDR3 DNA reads TGTGCCAGCAGCTTAGCAACGGGGGGGTATGAGCAGTTCTTC. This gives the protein CASSLATGGYEQFF.

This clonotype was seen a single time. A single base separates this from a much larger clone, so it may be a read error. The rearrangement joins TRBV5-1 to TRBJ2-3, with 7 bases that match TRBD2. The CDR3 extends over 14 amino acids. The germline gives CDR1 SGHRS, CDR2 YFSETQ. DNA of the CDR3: TGCGCCAGCAGCCGGGGGGAAGTGACAGATATGCAGTATTTT. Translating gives CASSRGEVTDMQYF.

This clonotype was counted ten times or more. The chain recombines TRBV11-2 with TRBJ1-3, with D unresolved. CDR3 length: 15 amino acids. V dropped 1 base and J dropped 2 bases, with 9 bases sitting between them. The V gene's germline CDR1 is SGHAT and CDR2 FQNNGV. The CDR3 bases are TGTGCCAGCAGCTTAGGGGGAGTCACTGGAAACACCATATATTTT. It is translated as CASSLGGVTGNTIYF.

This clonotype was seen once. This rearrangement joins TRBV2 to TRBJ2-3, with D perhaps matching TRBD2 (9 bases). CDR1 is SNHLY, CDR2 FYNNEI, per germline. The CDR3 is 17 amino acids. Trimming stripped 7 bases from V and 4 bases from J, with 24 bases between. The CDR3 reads CASTRGRGGRISDTQYF. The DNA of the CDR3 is TGTGCCAGCACCAGGGGGCGGGGGGGAAGGATCTCAGATACGCAGTATTTT.

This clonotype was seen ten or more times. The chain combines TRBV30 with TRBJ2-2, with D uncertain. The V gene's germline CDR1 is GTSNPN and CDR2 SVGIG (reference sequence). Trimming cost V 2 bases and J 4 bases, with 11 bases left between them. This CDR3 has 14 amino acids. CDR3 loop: CAWSSGIRTGELFF. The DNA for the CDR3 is TGTGCCTGGAGTTCAGGAATCCGCACCGGGGAGCTGTTTTTT.

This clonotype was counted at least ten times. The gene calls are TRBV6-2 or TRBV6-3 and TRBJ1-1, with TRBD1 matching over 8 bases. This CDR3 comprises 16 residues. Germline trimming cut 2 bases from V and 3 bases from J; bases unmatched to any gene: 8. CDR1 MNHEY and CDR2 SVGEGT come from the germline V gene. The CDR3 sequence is CASSYPDRDGDTEAFF. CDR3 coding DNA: TGTGCCAGCAGTTACCCGGACAGGGATGGTGACACTGAAGCTTTCTTT.

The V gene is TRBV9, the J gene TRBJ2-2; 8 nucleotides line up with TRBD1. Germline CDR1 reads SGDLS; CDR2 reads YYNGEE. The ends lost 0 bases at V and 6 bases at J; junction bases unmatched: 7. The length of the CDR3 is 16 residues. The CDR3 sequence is CASSVATDRVSGELFF. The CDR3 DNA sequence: TGTGCCAGCAGCGTAGCCACGGACAGGGTATCCGGGGAGCTGTTTTTT.

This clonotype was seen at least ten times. The DNA of the CDR3 is TGTGCCAGCAGTTTGGCCAAGGGGGCGGGTTTGAACACTGAAGCTTTCTTT. Translating gives CASSLAKGAGLNTEAFF. The V call is TRBV28, the J call TRBJ1-1, with TRBD1 identical over 7 bases. Trimming cost V 3 bases and J 0 bases; bases outside gene matches: 10. Germline V gives CDR1 MDHEN, CDR2 SYDVKM. This CDR3 is built from 17 residues.

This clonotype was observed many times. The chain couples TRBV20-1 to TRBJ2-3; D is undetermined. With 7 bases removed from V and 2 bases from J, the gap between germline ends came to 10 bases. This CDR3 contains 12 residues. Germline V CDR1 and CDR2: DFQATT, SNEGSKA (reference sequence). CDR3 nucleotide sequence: TGCAGTGGGTCCCCAATCACAGATACGCAGTATTTT. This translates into CSGSPITDTQYF.

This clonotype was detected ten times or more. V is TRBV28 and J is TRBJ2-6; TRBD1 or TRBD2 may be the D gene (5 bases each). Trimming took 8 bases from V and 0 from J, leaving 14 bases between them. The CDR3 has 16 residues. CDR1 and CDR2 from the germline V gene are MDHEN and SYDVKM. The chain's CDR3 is CASGTGTSSGANVLTF. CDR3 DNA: TGTGCCAGCGGAACGGGGACGAGCTCTGGGGCCAACGTCCTGACTTTC.

CDR3 nucleotide sequence: TGCGCCAGCAGCCAAGATAACCCCGTAGTGAGCACAGATACGCAGTATTTT. Its protein product is CASSQDNPVVSTDTQYF. The chain couples TRBV4-1 to TRBJ2-3; D gene unclear. The germline V gene encodes CDR1 MGHRA and CDR2 YSYEKL. The V end was cut by 0 bases, the J end by 0 bases, with 13 bases between. This CDR3 comprises 17 residues.

In DNA form, the CDR3 reads TGTGCCAGTAGACTTCCGGGACAGAGTTATGGCTACACCTTC. Translating gives CASRLPGQSYGYTF. This chain links TRBV19 with TRBJ1-2; TRBD1 matches 7 bases. V lost 6 bases, J lost 5 bases, and 9 bases stayed unmatched. The CDR3 is 14 residues long. The germline V gene encodes CDR1 LNHDA and CDR2 SQIVND (reference sequence).

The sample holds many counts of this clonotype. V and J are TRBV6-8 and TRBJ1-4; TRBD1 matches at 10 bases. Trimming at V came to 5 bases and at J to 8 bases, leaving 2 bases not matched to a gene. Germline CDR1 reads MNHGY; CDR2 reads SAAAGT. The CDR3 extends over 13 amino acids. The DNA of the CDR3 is TGTGCCAGCAGTGAGACAGGGGGCGAAAAACTGTTTTTT. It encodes CASSETGGEKLFF.

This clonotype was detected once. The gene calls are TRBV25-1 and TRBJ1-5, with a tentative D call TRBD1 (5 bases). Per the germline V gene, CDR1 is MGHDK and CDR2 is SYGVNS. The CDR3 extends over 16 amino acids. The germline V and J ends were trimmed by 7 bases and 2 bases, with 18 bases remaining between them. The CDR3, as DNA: TGTGCCAGCACGTCTAGGGACCGACGAGGCAATCAGCCCCAGCATTTT. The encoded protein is CASTSRDRRGNQPQHF.

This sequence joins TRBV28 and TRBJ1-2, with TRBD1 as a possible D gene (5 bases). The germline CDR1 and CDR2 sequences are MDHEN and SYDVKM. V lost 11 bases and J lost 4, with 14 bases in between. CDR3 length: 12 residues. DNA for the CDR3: TGTGCCTTGGGGCAGCCTTTCTATGGCTACACCTTC. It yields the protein CALGQPFYGYTF.

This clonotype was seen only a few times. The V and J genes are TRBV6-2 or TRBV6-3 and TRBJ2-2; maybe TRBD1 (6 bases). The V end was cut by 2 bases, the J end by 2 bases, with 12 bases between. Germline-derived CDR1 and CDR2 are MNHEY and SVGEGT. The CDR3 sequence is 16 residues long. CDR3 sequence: CASSYVRTDNTGELFF. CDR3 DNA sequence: TGTGCCAGCAGTTACGTACGGACAGATAACACCGGGGAGCTGTTTTTT.

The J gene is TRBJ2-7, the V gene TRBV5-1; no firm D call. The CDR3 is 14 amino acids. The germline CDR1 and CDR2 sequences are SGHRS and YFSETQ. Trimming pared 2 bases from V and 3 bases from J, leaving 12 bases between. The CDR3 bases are TGCGCCAGCAGCTTCTTAGGTAAGGACTACGAGCAGTACTTC. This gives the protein CASSFLGKDYEQYF.

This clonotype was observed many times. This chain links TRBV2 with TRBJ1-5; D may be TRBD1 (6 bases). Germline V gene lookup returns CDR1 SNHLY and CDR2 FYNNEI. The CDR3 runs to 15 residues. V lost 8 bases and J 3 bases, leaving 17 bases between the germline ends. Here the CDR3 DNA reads TGTGCCAGCTGTATAAGCTGGGACATCAATCAGCCCCAGCATTTT. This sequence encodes CASCISWDINQPQHF.

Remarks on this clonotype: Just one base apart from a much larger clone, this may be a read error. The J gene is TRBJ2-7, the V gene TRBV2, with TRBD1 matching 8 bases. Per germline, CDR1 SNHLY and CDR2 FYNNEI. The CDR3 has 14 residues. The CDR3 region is CAGSFGQGPYEQYF. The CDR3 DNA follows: TGTGCCGGCAGCTTTGGACAGGGCCCGTACGAGCAGTACTTC. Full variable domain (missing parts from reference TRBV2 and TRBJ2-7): EPEVTQTPSHQVTQMGQEVILRCVPISNHLYFYWYRQILGQKVEFLVSFYNNEISEKSEIFDDQFSVERPDGSNFTLKIRSTKLEDSAMYFCAGSFGQGPYEQYFGPGTRLTVT.

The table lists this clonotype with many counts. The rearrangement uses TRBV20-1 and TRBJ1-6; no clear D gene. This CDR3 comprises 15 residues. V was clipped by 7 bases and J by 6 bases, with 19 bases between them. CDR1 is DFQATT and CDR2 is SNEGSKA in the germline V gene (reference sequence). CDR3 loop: CSVIEPGLANSPLHF. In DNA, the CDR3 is TGCAGTGTCATAGAGCCCGGCCTAGCTAATTCACCCCTCCACTTT.

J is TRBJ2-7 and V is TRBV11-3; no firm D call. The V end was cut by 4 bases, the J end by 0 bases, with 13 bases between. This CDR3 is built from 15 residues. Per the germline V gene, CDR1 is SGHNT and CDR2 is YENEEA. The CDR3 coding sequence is TGTGCCAGCAGCTCTTTTCTTGGAAACTCCTACGAGCAGTACTTC. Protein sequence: CASSSFLGNSYEQYF.